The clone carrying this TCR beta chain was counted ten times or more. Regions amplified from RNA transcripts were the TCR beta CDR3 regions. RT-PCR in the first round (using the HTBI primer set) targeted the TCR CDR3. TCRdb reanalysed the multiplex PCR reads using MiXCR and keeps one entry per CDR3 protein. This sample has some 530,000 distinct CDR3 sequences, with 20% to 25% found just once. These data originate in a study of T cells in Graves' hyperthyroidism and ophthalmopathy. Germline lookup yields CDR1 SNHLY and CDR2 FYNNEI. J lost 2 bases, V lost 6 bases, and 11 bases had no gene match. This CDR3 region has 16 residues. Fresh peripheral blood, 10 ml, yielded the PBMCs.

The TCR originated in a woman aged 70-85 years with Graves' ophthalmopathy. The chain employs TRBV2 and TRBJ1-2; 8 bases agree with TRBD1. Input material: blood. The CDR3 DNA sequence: TGTGCCAGCAGCGGGACGTCCCGGACAGGGAACTATGGCTACACCTTC. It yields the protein CASSGTSRTGNYGYTF.